One and the same sample provided the 18 T cell receptor beta chains below, sequenced in a study of blood T cells in healthy people across ages. Then a second PCR, running roughly 7 to 11 cycles, was carried out with a sample-barcoded 5' primer and a J-beta primer mix. TCRdb independently ran MiXCR on the 5' RACE reads; one entry per CDR3 protein. This repertoire shows about 590,000 distinct CDR3 sequences, about 30% found once; its top ten account for more than 15%. Sequences were obtained from blood. The receptors were gathered from a woman older than 75 in good health.

The chain joins TRBV19 to TRBJ1-2; 8 nucleotides match TRBD1. Germline loops: CDR1 LNHDA, CDR2 SQIVND (reference sequence). CDR3 length equals 13 residues. Losses at the gene ends were 5 bases for V and 8 bases for J; bases not matched to a gene: 7. CDR3: CASSFLTGDGYTF. CDR3 sequence (DNA): TGTGCCAGTAGTTTTTTGACAGGGGACGGCTACACCTTC.

This clonotype was observed many times. The chain uses TRBV5-1 and TRBJ2-3, with unresolved D. CDR1 and CDR2 from the germline V gene are SGHRS and YFSETQ. CDR3 length: 14 residues. V was cut by 0 bases and J by 3 bases, with 8 bases left in between. For the CDR3, the DNA is TGCGCCAGCAGCTTGGGCAGGTTGACAGATACGCAGTATTTT. This sequence encodes CASSLGRLTDTQYF. Together with reference TRBV5-1 and TRBJ2-3, the CDR3 gives the full variable domain: KAGVTQTPRYLIKTRGQQVTLSCSPISGHRSVSWYQQTPGQGLQFLFEYFSETQRNKGNFPGRFSGRQFSNSRSEMNVSTLELGDSALYLCASSLGRLTDTQYFGPGTRLTVL.

Points on this clonotype: Its ends do not fully match the called genes, so a read error is possible. The chain joins TRBV11-1 to TRBJ2-3, with D tentatively TRBD2 (5 bases). Looked up from germline, CDR1 is SGHAT and CDR2 is FQDESV (reference sequence). The CDR3 contains 16 residues. CDR3 protein: CASSSGSGASTDTQCF. In DNA, the CDR3 is TGTGCCAGCAGCTCGGGGAGCGGAGCTAGCACAGATACGCAGTGTTTT. The variable domain in full, completed from reference TRBV11-1 and TRBJ2-3, reads EAEVAQSPRYKITEKSQAVAFWCDPISGHATLYWYRQILGQGPELLVQFQDESVVDDSQLPKDRFSAERLKGVDSTLKIQPAELGDSAMYLCASSSGSGASTDTQCFGPGTRLTVL.

J is TRBJ1-6 and V is TRBV7-3; TRBD1 agrees at 8 bases. V shed 4 bases and J 7 bases; nucleotides not matched to a gene: 3. This CDR3 is 14 amino acids long. CDR1 SGHTA and CDR2 FQGTGA come from the germline V gene. As DNA, the CDR3 is TGTGCCAGCAGCTCAGGGGGCGCGAATTCACCCCTCCACTTT. Translating it yields CASSSGGANSPLHF.

This clonotype was seen many times. The chain has TRBV2 and TRBJ1-2; 7 bases are shared with TRBD1. The length of the CDR3 is 14 residues. J lost 4 bases, V lost 9 bases, and 11 bases had no gene match. Germline V gene data show CDR1 as SNHLY and CDR2 as FYNNEI. CDR3 residues: CASVRQGPGYGYTF. CDR3 DNA sequence: TGTGCCAGTGTCAGACAGGGCCCAGGCTATGGCTACACCTTC. The full variable domain, with the rest looked up from reference TRBV2 and TRBJ1-2, is EPEVTQTPSHQVTQMGQEVILRCVPISNHLYFYWYRQILGQKVEFLVSFYNNEISEKSEIFDDQFSVERPDGSNFTLKIRSTKLEDSAMYFCASVRQGPGYGYTFGSGTRLTVV.

V usage is TRBV6-1 and J usage is TRBJ2-3; 7 nucleotides align to TRBD1. The CDR3 totals 16 residues. Germline CDR1 is MNHNS and CDR2 is SASEGT. Trimming at V came to 4 bases and at J to 5 bases, leaving 12 bases not matched to a gene. Written as DNA, the CDR3 is TGTGCCAGCAGTGTATCGGTTGTGGGACAGAAAGATACGCAGTATTTT. Translated: CASSVSVVGQKDTQYF.

This clonotype was seen at least ten times. The rearrangement uses TRBV7-2 and TRBJ2-3; 8 nucleotides match TRBD2. With 4 bases clipped from V and 5 bases from J, the junction kept 8 bases outside the gene matches. CDR1 is SGHTA, CDR2 FQGNSA, per germline. CDR3 size: 15 residues. CDR3 residues: CASSSPGGPGDTQYF. CDR3 sequence (DNA): TGTGCCAGCAGCTCGCCGGGGGGGCCAGGAGATACGCAGTATTTT.

This sequence joins TRBV3-1 and TRBJ1-1; D ambiguous. CDR1 is LGHDT, CDR2 YNNKEL, per germline (reference sequence). The V gene lost 1 base and the J gene lost 3 bases, with 15 bases spanning the gap. CDR3 length: 16 amino acids. CDR3 in DNA: TGTGCCAGCAGCCAAGTTCCTGGCAGGAGGGACACTGAAGCTTTCTTT. Protein sequence: CASSQVPGRRDTEAFF.

This clonotype was observed at least ten times. The chain recombines TRBV9 with TRBJ1-2, with D uncertain. There are 12 residues in the CDR3. CDR1 is SGDLS and CDR2 is YYNGEE in the germline V gene. Trimming left V 3 bases short and J 3 bases short, with 6 bases between. CDR3 residues: CASSENDYGYTF. DNA of the CDR3: TGTGCCAGCAGCGAAAACGACTATGGCTACACCTTC.

This clonotype was observed at least ten times. The CDR3 protein is CASSATGSYTEAFF. The CDR3 DNA reads TGCGCCAGCAGCGCGACAGGGTCGTACACTGAAGCTTTCTTT. The chain employs TRBV5-1 and TRBJ1-1, with TRBD1 matching 7 bases. The CDR3 is made up of 14 amino acids. Per germline, CDR1 SGHRS and CDR2 YFSETQ. V shed 4 bases and J 3 bases; nucleotides not matched to a gene: 6.

The table lists this clonotype with many counts. The chain's CDR3 is CASEPSGGRPHEQFF. In nucleotides, the CDR3 is TGTGCCAGCGAGCCTAGCGGGGGGCGGCCCCATGAGCAGTTCTTC. The rearrangement joins TRBV28 to TRBJ2-1; 11 bases align to TRBD2. This CDR3 region has 15 residues. V lost 8 bases to trimming and J lost 8 bases; unmatched junction nucleotides: 11. CDR1 and CDR2 from the germline V gene are MDHEN and SYDVKM.

This clonotype was observed many times. This chain links TRBV6-6 with TRBJ2-7; D is unclear. The CDR3 totals 11 residues. Germline assignment: CDR1 MNHNY and CDR2 SVGAGI (reference sequence). Trimming stripped 4 bases from V and 6 bases from J, with 7 bases between. CDR3 coding DNA: TGTGCCAGCAGTTTTGGAAGCGAGCAGTACTTC. As protein: CASSFGSEQYF.

This clonotype has just a few counts. The chain employs TRBV5-6 and TRBJ2-5; perhaps TRBD1 as D (7 bases). The ends were cut back, 3 bases at V and 7 bases at J, with 19 bases in the middle. Looked up from germline, CDR1 is SGHDT and CDR2 is YYEEEE. The CDR3 runs 15 residues. The CDR3 DNA reads as TGTGCCAGCAGCTCCGACAGGGACTGGCCCGGGACCCAGTACTTC. It is translated as CASSSDRDWPGTQYF.

This clonotype has ten or more counts. The V call is TRBV10-3, the J call TRBJ1-2; 8 bases align to TRBD1. From germline, CDR1 is ENHRY and CDR2 SYGVKD. V was pared by 0 bases and J by 8 bases, with 8 bases of the junction left unmatched. This CDR3 has 15 amino acids. The CDR3: CAISESDRDEGGYTF. The CDR3 DNA sequence: TGTGCCATCAGTGAGTCGGACAGGGACGAGGGGGGCTACACCTTC.

The chain carries TRBV5-6 and TRBJ2-7, with D possibly TRBD2 on 6 matching bases. This CDR3 is 14 amino acids long. Germline-derived CDR1 and CDR2 are SGHDT and YYEEEE. V was shortened by 3 bases and J by 3 bases, with 13 bases between the two germline ends. As DNA, the CDR3 is TGTGCCAGCAGCTCCCCGGGAGCCTTCTACGAGCAGTACTTC. As protein: CASSSPGAFYEQYF.

A few counts support this clonotype. The chain carries TRBV6-2 or TRBV6-3 and TRBJ2-2; 10 bases line up with TRBD1. Germline-derived CDR1 and CDR2 are MNHEY and SVGEGT. This CDR3 is 17 amino acids long. The ends lost 4 bases at V and 3 bases at J; junction bases unmatched: 8. The DNA for the CDR3 is TGTGCCAGCAGTTCCTCCGGGACAGGGGTTTACACCGGGGAGCTGTTTTTT. Its protein is CASSSSGTGVYTGELFF.

Comments on this clonotype: A much larger clone is a single base away; this may be a read error. This chain joins TRBV20-1 and TRBJ2-1; unclear D gene. Germline CDR1 DFQATT, CDR2 SNEGSKA (reference sequence). The CDR3 loop spans 14 amino acids. V was trimmed by 0 bases and J by 13 bases, leaving 19 bases between them. CDR3 in DNA: TGCAGTGCTAGAGATCTATTCAGGCAAGAGACCCAGTTCTTC. Translated: CSARDLFRQETQFF.

This clonotype was counted a few times. This may come from a read error, since a much larger clone is one base off. This sequence joins TRBV5-1 and TRBJ2-1; TRBD2 agrees at 8 bases. In germline, CDR1 is SGHRS, CDR2 YFSETQ. The CDR3 spans 17 residues. Trimming removed 0 bases from V and 8 bases from J; junction bases left unmatched: 13. DNA of the CDR3: TGCGCCAGCAGCTTGGGTCGGCCAGCGGGGGTCATAGATGAGCAGTTCTTC. Translation: CASSLGRPAGVIDEQFF.